A selection of T cell receptor beta chains follows, all from one sample in a study of T cell responses to AZD1222 COVID-19 vaccine. Assay: immunoSEQ multiplex PCR; the TCRdb copy retains only in-frame clones and omits some. Of under 150,000 clones listed, 88% are singletons. The starting material was peripheral blood, obtained on day 0 of AZD1222 vaccination. The receptors stem from an adult in good health. Each CDR3 is given with its conserved first and last residue. D genes are given only for firm matches.

d_call: -; v_call: TRBV19; j_call: TRBJ1-2; cdr3_nt: TGTGCCAGTAGTATAGATCTTCCTTATGGCTACACCTTC; cdr3_aa: CASSIDLPYGYTF
d_call: -; v_call: TRBV3-1/TRBV3-2; j_call: TRBJ1-1; cdr3_nt: TGTGCCAGCAGCCAAGACTCACTAGTGTCATATAGAGTAGCTTTCTTT; cdr3_aa: CASSQDSLVSYRVAFF
d_call: TRBD1; v_call: TRBV19; j_call: TRBJ2-7; cdr3_nt: TGTGCCAGTAGTGCGTTACAGGGGGCTCCGGACGAGCAGTACTTC; cdr3_aa: CASSALQGAPDEQYF
d_call: TRBD1; v_call: TRBV7-3; j_call: TRBJ1-6; cdr3_nt: TGTGCCAGCAGCTTCGCAGGGGGTTTGCGTTCACCCCTCCACTTT; cdr3_aa: CASSFAGGLRSPLHF
d_call: -; v_call: TRBV7-3; j_call: TRBJ2-2; cdr3_nt: TGTGCCAGCAGCTTAGATGTGACAGGGAACACCGGGGAGCTGTTTTTT; cdr3_aa: CASSLDVTGNTGELFF
d_call: TRBD1; v_call: TRBV15; j_call: TRBJ1-2; cdr3_nt: TGTGCCACCAGCGAACAGGGGAGCGGTAACTATGGCTACACCTTC; cdr3_aa: CATSEQGSGNYGYTF
d_call: -; v_call: TRBV6-6; j_call: TRBJ2-7; cdr3_nt: TGTGCCAGCAGTTACTCACCGGGAACTGGAATGTACGAGCAGTACTTC; cdr3_aa: CASSYSPGTGMYEQYF
d_call: -; v_call: TRBV5-1; j_call: TRBJ1-1; cdr3_nt: TGCGCCAGCAGCTGGACTATCGGGAGGGGCCGCGCTGAAGCTTTCTTT; cdr3_aa: CASSWTIGRGRAEAFF
d_call: TRBD1; v_call: TRBV28; j_call: TRBJ1-4; cdr3_nt: TGTGCCAGCAGTTTGACAGGGGCCAGCGAAAAACTGTTTTTT; cdr3_aa: CASSLTGASEKLFF
d_call: -; v_call: TRBV2; j_call: TRBJ1-2; cdr3_nt: TGTGCCAGCAGGAAACTACTAAGAGATGGCTACACCTTC; cdr3_aa: CASRKLLRDGYTF
d_call: TRBD1; v_call: TRBV19; j_call: TRBJ1-6; cdr3_nt: TGTGCCAGTAGTATGGGACAGCAGAATTCACCCCTCCACTTT; cdr3_aa: CASSMGQQNSPLHF
d_call: TRBD1; v_call: TRBV2; j_call: TRBJ2-7; cdr3_nt: TGTGCCAGCAGCTGGGACAGGGGAGGCGAGCAGTACTTC; cdr3_aa: CASSWDRGGEQYF
d_call: -; v_call: TRBV19; j_call: TRBJ2-5; cdr3_nt: TGTGCCAGTAGTATCGAATTCACTTCGGCCGTGGAGACCCAGTACTTC; cdr3_aa: CASSIEFTSAVETQYF
d_call: -; v_call: TRBV5-5; j_call: TRBJ1-2; cdr3_nt: TGTGCCAGCAGCTGGAAACAGGGTATTGATAACTATGGCTACACCTTC; cdr3_aa: CASSWKQGIDNYGYTF
d_call: -; v_call: TRBV15; j_call: TRBJ1-2; cdr3_nt: TGTGCCACCAGCAGATCGCGGGGGGGTTCCTATGGCTACACCTTC; cdr3_aa: CATSRSRGGSYGYTF
d_call: -; v_call: TRBV11-1; j_call: TRBJ2-3; cdr3_nt: TGTGCCAGCAGCTTAATGTCGACAGATACGCAGTATTTT; cdr3_aa: CASSLMSTDTQYF